The sequence of this T cell receptor beta chain was determined in a study of early T cells in non-severe SARS-CoV-2 infection. Study-wide context: With bulk RNA from unsorted whole blood as input, sequencing yielded unpaired chains. Findings and limits, study-wide: Clonotype matching in VDJdb favored anti-spike CD8 responses and did not capture private and CD4 specificities.

The library protocol tagged individual cDNA molecules with unique molecular identifiers. TCRdb called the 5' RACE reads again in MiXCR, with one record for every CDR3 protein. The repertoire holds tens of thousands of distinct CDR3 sequences, with approximately 9% as singletons. CDR1 is SGHTA and CDR2 is FQGNSA in the germline V gene. The CDR3 spans 14 residues. Trimming pared 6 bases from V and 3 bases from J, leaving 15 bases between. For this clonotype: The antigen remains unidentified.

The origin of this receptor is an adult who was a healthcare worker with PCR-confirmed SARS-CoV-2 infection or an uninfected control (not recorded which). The chain is built from TRBV7-2 and TRBJ2-7, with D perhaps matching TRBD1 or TRBD2 (5 bases each). The sequencing here drew on whole blood, taken at baseline. The CDR3 spells CASSGTRRLYEQYF. CDR3 DNA sequence: TGTGCCAGCAGTGGGACCCGGAGGCTCTACGAGCAGTACTTC.